The 5 T cell receptor beta chains below come from one sample, sequenced in a study of cytomegalovirus exposure and HLA in healthy donors. It was with 60 Vbeta and 13 Jbeta primers that the PCR ran. Using immunoSEQ multiplex PCR, the repertoire was profiled, and TCRdb retains in-frame clones only, with some absent. The sample contains some 180,000 clones, 77% of which appear only once. The sample was PBMCs. These receptors were taken from a man between 18 and 29 years old in good health and CMV-seronegative.

The rearrangement joins TRBV2 to TRBJ2-1; TRBD1 might be the D (6 bases). Germline V lookup: CDR1 SNHLY, CDR2 FYNNEI. V was pared by 8 bases and J by 0 bases, with 11 bases between. The CDR3 sequence is 14 residues long. CDR3 sequence: CASVGASSYNEQFF. CDR3 nucleotides: TGTGCCAGCGTGGGGGCTAGCTCCTACAATGAGCAGTTCTTC.

Concerning this clone itself: The junction shows a germline mismatch at one end, possibly a read error. The CDR3 DNA is TGTGCCAGCAGCCAACACCCGGGACAGGGTGCGATCTTC. Translated, it gives CASSQHPGQGAIF. V usage is TRBV14 and J usage is TRBJ2-1; 9 bases align to TRBD1. Germline assignment: CDR1 SGHDN and CDR2 FVKESK. This CDR3 region has 13 residues.

CDR3 DNA: TGTGCCAGTCTCGAAGGGGGGGACACCTACGAGCAGTACTTC. Amino acid sequence: CASLEGGDTYEQYF. The genes are TRBV28 and TRBJ2-7, with D perhaps matching TRBD2 (7 bases). This CDR3 contains 14 residues. V lost 9 bases and J lost 2, with 17 bases in between. Per germline, CDR1 MDHEN and CDR2 SYDVKM. Together with reference TRBV28 and TRBJ2-7, the CDR3 gives the full variable domain: DVKVTQSSRYLVKRTGEKVFLECVQDMDHENMFWYRQDPGLGLRLIYFSYDVKMKEKGDIPEGYSVSREKKERFSLILESASTNQTSMYLCASLEGGDTYEQYFGPGTRLTVT.

This rearrangement joins TRBV6-1 to TRBJ1-5; 7 nucleotides agree with TRBD1. Trimming cost V 6 bases and J 1 base; bases outside gene matches: 6. CDR3 size: 15 residues. Germline CDR1 MNHNS, CDR2 SASEGT. The CDR3 nucleotides read TGTGCCAGCAGCAGATCAGGGGGAAGCAATCAGCCCCAGCATTTT. This codes for CASSRSGGSNQPQHF.

The table lists this clone with a few counts. V gene TRBV6-6 combines with J gene TRBJ1-1; the D is unclear. V lost 5 bases to trimming and J lost 1 base, with 8 bases between them. The CDR3 has 13 amino acids. Germline V lookup: CDR1 MNHNY, CDR2 SVGAGI (reference sequence). The CDR3 region is CASSHTENTEAFF. CDR3 in DNA: TGTGCCAGCAGTCATACAGAGAACACTGAAGCTTTCTTT.